These 11 T cell receptor beta chains originate from one sample sequenced in a study of OX40 agonist ivuxolimab in advanced cancers. Measured with immunoSEQ multiplex PCR; TCRdb has only the in-frame clones, and not every one. The sample contains about 94,000 clones, around nine tenths of which appear only once. Sequenced material: CD4+ or CD8+ T cells sorted from blood, taken in a trial of the OX40 agonist ivuxolimab. Source of these receptors: an adult with an advanced solid tumor such as melanoma, head and neck, liver or kidney cancer.

Only one count was recorded for this clone. The chain couples TRBV11-2 to TRBJ2-2; 7 bases are shared with TRBD2. From germline, CDR1 is SGHAT and CDR2 FQNNGV. V lost 4 bases to trimming and J lost 4 bases; unmatched junction nucleotides: 12. This CDR3 contains 17 residues. This chain's CDR3 is CASSSPLGGRFTGELFF. In DNA, the CDR3 is TGTGCCAGCAGCTCCCCTTTGGGGGGGAGGTTCACCGGGGAGCTGTTTTTT.

This chain connects TRBV7-9 to TRBJ2-7; 8 bases are shared with TRBD2. The J segment lost 6 bases and the V segment lost 2 bases, leaving 0 bases of the junction unmatched. The CDR3 spans 12 residues. CDR1 is SEHNR and CDR2 is FQNEAQ in the germline V gene (reference sequence). The CDR3 sequence: CASSLSGGEQYF. CDR3 sequence (DNA): TGTGCCAGCAGCTTAAGCGGGGGCGAGCAGTACTTC.

The chain combines TRBV5-1 with TRBJ2-5, with a possible D match to TRBD2 (6 bases). V was cut by 5 bases and J by 5 bases, with 22 bases left in between. This CDR3 comprises 16 residues. Germline CDR1 SGHRS, CDR2 YFSETQ. The chain's CDR3 is CASSMGTSSGRETQYF. In DNA form, the CDR3 reads TGCGCCAGCAGTATGGGAACTAGCTCCGGGCGGGAGACCCAGTACTTC.

This chain connects TRBV5-5 to TRBJ2-2, with a possible D match to TRBD1 (5 bases). V gave up 1 base and J gave up 5 bases, with 9 bases separating them. CDR1 SGHKS and CDR2 YYEKEE come from the germline V gene (reference sequence). The CDR3 covers 14 residues. DNA of the CDR3: TGTGCCAGCAGCTTGTCGCCAGGGACCGGGGAGCTGTTTTTT. Translating gives CASSLSPGTGELFF. Based on the CDR3 plus reference TRBV5-5 and TRBJ2-2, the full variable domain is DAGVTQSPTHLIKTRGQQVTLRCSPISGHKSVSWYQQVLGQGPQFIFQYYEKEERGRGNFPDRFSARQFPNYSSELNVNALLLGDSALYLCASSLSPGTGELFFGEGSRLTVL.

The J gene is TRBJ2-7, the V gene TRBV7-2; 16 bases are a match to TRBD2. Germline values: CDR1 SGHTA, CDR2 FQGNSA. The ends lost 1 base at V and 5 bases at J; junction bases unmatched: 2. This CDR3 has 16 residues. DNA of the CDR3: TGTGCCAGCAGCTTAGTGGGGACTAGCGGGGGGGACGAGCAGTACTTC. Translating it yields CASSLVGTSGGDEQYF.

V and J are TRBV6-1 and TRBJ1-2; TRBD1 might be the D (6 bases). Trimming took 6 bases from V and 1 from J, leaving 18 bases between them. Germline V gene sequence: CDR1 MNHNS, CDR2 SASEGT. The CDR3 length is 16 residues. The CDR3 spells CASREPGGRVNYGYTF. CDR3 in DNA: TGTGCCAGCAGGGAACCTGGGGGGCGAGTTAACTATGGCTACACCTTC.

The CDR3 protein is CSPLGTDTQYF. CDR3 coding DNA: TGCAGCCCCCTGGGGACGGATACGCAGTATTTT. The chain is built from TRBV29-1 and TRBJ2-3; tentatively, D is TRBD1 or TRBD2 (5 bases each). The V end was cut by 8 bases, the J end by 6 bases, with 12 bases between. The CDR3 is 11 amino acids. Germline lookup yields CDR1 SQVTM and CDR2 ANQGSEA.

V gene TRBV14 combines with J gene TRBJ1-3; D ambiguous. Germline V gene sequence: CDR1 SGHDN, CDR2 FVKESK. The CDR3 is 15 amino acids. Trimming cost V 1 base and J 2 bases, with 9 bases left between them. CDR3 amino acids: CASSQGSWAGNTIYF. CDR3 nucleotides: TGTGCCAGCAGCCAAGGATCTTGGGCTGGAAACACCATATATTTT.

This chain links TRBV15 with TRBJ2-5; D is unclear. V was trimmed by 1 base and J by 2 bases, leaving 5 bases between them. The CDR3 is 13 residues long. Germline values: CDR1 LNHNV, CDR2 YYDKDF (reference sequence). CDR3 nucleotides: TGTGCCACCAGCAGAGTTGTACAAGAGACCCAGTACTTC. Its protein product is CATSRVVQETQYF.

This chain connects TRBV10-3 to TRBJ1-1; 10 bases line up with TRBD1. The CDR3 sequence is 14 residues long. V dropped 0 bases and J dropped 11; count of bases not matched to a gene: 6. CDR1 is ENHRY and CDR2 is SYGVKD in the germline V gene. CDR3 DNA sequence: TGTGCCATCAGTGAGTCGACAGGGGGCGCAGGGGCTTTCTTT. Amino acids: CAISESTGGAGAFF.

The chain combines TRBV7-8 with TRBJ1-5; D might be TRBD1 (6 bases). This CDR3 comprises 15 residues. Germline CDR1 SGHVS, CDR2 FQNEAQ. Trimming took off 8 bases at V and 2 bases at J, with 16 bases between the two ends. The CDR3 region is CASRLQGLGNQPQHF. The DNA for the CDR3 is TGTGCCAGCCGCCTCCAGGGGCTCGGCAATCAGCCCCAGCATTTT.